A selection of T cell receptor beta chains follows, all from one sample in a study of blood T cells in healthy people across ages. TCRdb re-derived calls from the 5' RACE reads in MiXCR, one entry per CDR3 protein. This sample has 700,000 to 900,000 distinct CDR3 sequences, with around a quarter found just once. These data also featured in a second study, about T cells of mothers and their children.

The sequenced material came from blood. The source of these receptors is a boy younger than 18 in good health. CDR3s include the opening cysteine and the closing phenylalanine or tryptophan. The size entry is marked missing in some rows and otherwise reads once, few, many or a size class.

>TRBV2|TRBJ2-5|few
CASMSAGGETQYF
>TRBV7-9|TRBJ2-5|few
CASRPPSWTETQYF
>TRBV4-3|TRBJ1-2|-
CASSQDRGRSGYTF
>TRBV3-1|-|few
CASSQVYQAGEQYF
>TRBV14|TRBJ1-4|few
CASSQAAAKLFF
>TRBV12-3/TRBV12-4|TRBJ1-6|-
CASSLGTGYSPLHF
>TRBV12-3/TRBV12-4|TRBJ2-5|many
CASSLLSGETQYF
>TRBV7-9|TRBJ2-7|few
CASSLGTRRTLEQYF
>TRBV7-7|TRBJ2-3|many
CASSRGLAGGDTQYF
>TRBV14|TRBJ1-2|many
CASSRLGDGYTF
>TRBV20-1|TRBJ2-5|few
CSARDLAGVETQYF
>TRBV7-9|TRBJ2-3|-
CASSFRDGRTDTQYF
>TRBV15|TRBJ1-1|few
CATSRNRDGSTEAFF
>TRBV7-3|TRBJ2-5|-
CASSLKGDSQETQYF
>TRBV5-1|-|-
CASSSGQGRDYEQYF
>TRBV29-1|TRBJ1-1|-
CSVEVLGVNTEALF
>TRBV3-1|TRBJ2-6|-
CASSQDRLSGANVLTF
>TRBV9|-|-
CASSSTGTRGRGEQFF
>TRBV20-1|TRBJ1-4|-
CSAPGAHTNEKLFF
>TRBV6-5|TRBJ1-4|few
CASSYRGGIGEKLFF